These T cell receptor beta chains were read from a single sample in a study of blood T cell repertoires in COVID-19. Sequenced by immunoSEQ multiplex PCR; TCRdb stores in-frame clones only, minus some. The sample contains hundreds of thousands of clones, more than 75% of which appear only once. Sequenced: PBMCs or T cells enriched from blood (not recorded which). Receptor source: a man aged 25-45 years who had recovered from COVID-19. Each CDR3 is given with its conserved first and last residue. D genes are given only for firm matches.

TRBV29-1	TRBJ1-2	NA	CSVGSGYGYTF
TRBV7-9	TRBJ1-1	TRBD1	CASSLGQVWFTEAFF
TRBV4-1	TRBJ1-3	NA	CASSQLEGAGAGNTIYF
TRBV12-5	TRBJ1-2	NA	CASGPTGGFNYGYTF
TRBV7-6	TRBJ2-1	TRBD2	CASSLVLAGSGNEQFF
TRBV5-1	TRBJ1-1	NA	CASSLTVGTEAFF
TRBV13	TRBJ2-7	TRBD1	CASSLGDRGTYEQYF
TRBV19	TRBJ2-2	TRBD2	CARGRTSGSTGELFF
TRBV10-3	TRBJ1-2	TRBD1	CAIGQGASHYGYTF
TRBV5-1	TRBJ2-7	TRBD2	CASSLFLAGESSYEQYF
TRBV19	TRBJ2-1	TRBD1	CASSPWGRGTNEQFF
TRBV5-4	TRBJ1-2	NA	CASSLGGTGGYTF
TRBV7-2	TRBJ1-5	NA	CASSLDIRQPQHF
TRBV6-1	TRBJ1-5	TRBD1	CASSEREQGSNQPQHF
TRBV7-7	TRBJ2-2	TRBD2	CASSSSSGGATGELFF
TRBV28	TRBJ1-5	TRBD1	CASSLSTGVVQPQHF
TRBV28	TRBJ1-1	TRBD1	CASSFPAVGGGTEAFF
TRBV4-1	TRBJ2-1	TRBD1	CASSPSPGGSYNEQFF
TRBV2	TRBJ1-2	NA	CASMGLKNYGYTF
TRBV28	TRBJ1-5	NA	CASSLQAYQPQHF
TRBV29-1	TRBJ2-1	NA	CSVERFGSSYNEQFF
TRBV14	TRBJ1-2	TRBD1	CASSQDLADRDYGYTF
TRBV7-9	TRBJ1-2	NA	CASTPPGLGYGYTF
TRBV11-3	TRBJ2-1	NA	CASSQNINEQFF
TRBV11-2	TRBJ2-1	NA	CASSSYGGSSYNEQFF
TRBV11-3	TRBJ2-1	TRBD1	CASSLLFRGPYNEQFF
TRBV7-9	TRBJ2-1	NA	CASSPPGLSAYNEQFF
TRBV27	TRBJ1-2	TRBD1	CASSFRGQYGYTF
TRBV3-1/TRBV3-2	TRBJ1-4	TRBD1	CASSHGGTGGRLAIEKLFF
TRBV20-1	TRBJ1-1	TRBD1	CSASRQGASTEAFF
TRBV2	TRBJ1-5	NA	CASSGDSSNQPQHF
TRBV5-1	TRBJ2-5	NA	CASSLGQQETQYF
TRBV29-1	TRBJ2-7	TRBD2	CSVGGTSGYDQQYF
TRBV5-1	TRBJ1-2	TRBD1	CASSIRQGATNYGYTF
TRBV25-1	TRBJ1-1	NA	CATPRNEAFF
TRBV7-2	TRBJ2-7	NA	CASSLARVSYEQYF
TRBV5-6	TRBJ1-2	TRBD1	CASREKGALTYGYTF
TRBV5-1	TRBJ2-7	TRBD1	CASSPDPQGQTYEQYF
TRBV7-9	TRBJ2-2	TRBD1	CASSPQGASNTGELFF
TRBV6-5	TRBJ1-1	NA	CASRSYMNTEAFF
TRBV7-6	TRBJ2-1	NA	CASSADSSSSYNEQFF
TRBV6-5	TRBJ1-5	NA	CASSYSGQSNQPQHF
TRBV4-2	TRBJ2-3	TRBD2	CASSPGLAGGPPDTQYF
TRBV7-9	TRBJ2-2	TRBD1	CASSLATGGLTGELFF
TRBV5-1	TRBJ1-6	NA	CASSSSGQPNSPLHF
TRBV24-1	TRBJ2-1	TRBD1	CATSDPTGINSYNEQFF
TRBV18	TRBJ2-5	NA	CASSLSGYQETQYF
TRBV20-1	TRBJ1-3	NA	CSASPGVAAGNTIYF
TRBV19	TRBJ1-1	TRBD1	CASSMRDRGGTEAFF
TRBV5-6	TRBJ1-2	TRBD1	CASSLESGGFYGYTF
TRBV20-1	TRBJ2-3	NA	CSARSSMTQYF
TRBV5-1	TRBJ1-4	TRBD1	CASSPQPPGQANEKLFF
TRBV12-3/TRBV12-4	TRBJ2-3	NA	CATEDTQYF
TRBV19	TRBJ1-2	TRBD1	CASSVAQGARGYTF
TRBV11-2	TRBJ1-6	TRBD1	CASSLATGGFSPLHF
TRBV5-4	TRBJ2-7	TRBD1	CASSPDRAPGSYEQYF
TRBV20-1	TRBJ2-3	TRBD2	CSASEPPLAGVGDTQYF
TRBV15	TRBJ1-5	NA	CATSDRTASNQPQHF